One sample yielded the 21 T cell receptor beta chains listed below, sequenced in a study of blood T cell repertoires in COVID-19. Repertoires were generated with immunoSEQ multiplex PCR, while TCRdb's copy carries only in-frame clones and drops some. The table has 130,000 to 150,000 clones, 80% to 90% seen once. The sequencing sample was made of peripheral blood. These TCRs come from a human donor in a cohort sampled during active COVID-19.

This clone was recorded only once. The rearrangement joins TRBV4-3 to TRBJ1-4; D is ambiguous. The ends were cut back, 1 base at V and 8 bases at J, with 14 bases in the middle. The CDR3 has 15 amino acids. CDR1 and CDR2 (germline): LGHNA, YSLEER. The CDR3 DNA sequence: TGCGCCAGCAGCCAAGTTTGGGAAGGAGGGGAAAAACTGTTTTTT. Translation gives CASSQVWEGGEKLFF.

The V call is TRBV2, the J call TRBJ2-1, with 11 bases lining up with TRBD2. This CDR3 is built from 16 residues. V was pared by 8 bases and J by 8 bases, with 14 bases of the junction left unmatched. CDR1 is SNHLY and CDR2 is FYNNEI in the germline V gene. The CDR3 region has the DNA TGTGCCAGCCTAAAACTAGCGGGGGCTACCAGGGATGAGCAGTTCTTC. Translating gives CASLKLAGATRDEQFF. Complete variable domain (other parts from reference TRBV2 and TRBJ2-1): EPEVTQTPSHQVTQMGQEVILRCVPISNHLYFYWYRQILGQKVEFLVSFYNNEISEKSEIFDDQFSVERPDGSNFTLKIRSTKLEDSAMYFCASLKLAGATRDEQFFGPGTRLTVL.

At least ten counts were recorded for this clone. The chain carries TRBV6-2 or TRBV6-3 and TRBJ2-6, with D maybe TRBD1 (5 bases). The CDR3 is 15 residues long. The V gene lost 2 bases and the J gene lost 0 bases, with 5 bases spanning the gap. Germline CDR1 reads MNHEY; CDR2 reads SVGEGT. As DNA, the CDR3 is TGTGCCAGCAGTTACGACAGCTCTGGGGCCAACGTCCTGACTTTC. Translation gives CASSYDSSGANVLTF.

The chain has TRBV13 and TRBJ2-2; 9 positions agree with TRBD2. V lost 5 bases and J lost 6; bases outside the gene matches: 7. Per germline, CDR1 PRHDT and CDR2 FYEKMQ (reference sequence). The CDR3 totals 15 residues. CDR3 loop: CASSLRLAAPGELFF. CDR3 bases: TGTGCCAGCAGCCTCAGACTAGCGGCCCCCGGGGAGCTGTTTTTT.

The DNA for the CDR3 is TGTGCCACCAGTGACCCGACAAAGTACAATGAGCAGTTCTTC. Translated: CATSDPTKYNEQFF. The rearrangement uses TRBV24-1 and TRBJ2-1; no firm D call. Trimming left V 4 bases short and J 4 bases short, with 10 bases between. This CDR3 comprises 14 residues. Germline V CDR1 and CDR2: KGHDR, SFDVKD.

The CDR3 nucleotides read TGTGCCAGCAGCTTAGATCTTATGAACACTGAAGCTTTCTTT. As protein: CASSLDLMNTEAFF. The rearrangement links TRBV7-2 to TRBJ1-1; D ambiguous. The germline V and J ends were trimmed by 1 base and 0 bases, with 6 bases remaining between them. Germline CDR1 is SGHTA and CDR2 is FQGNSA. The CDR3 runs to 14 residues.

This clone was seen a handful of times. CDR3 loop: CASSSTGTAMGDYGYTF. CDR3 sequence (DNA): TGTGCCAGCAGTTCTACCGGGACAGCGATGGGGGACTATGGCTACACCTTC. The rearrangement uses TRBV28 and TRBJ1-2, with 7 bases that match TRBD1. Germline V CDR1 and CDR2: MDHEN, SYDVKM. V gave up 4 bases and J gave up 3 bases; unmatched junction bases: 14. The CDR3 is made up of 17 amino acids.

As for this clone: This is likely a read error, given that the CDR3 carries no conserved phenylalanine or tryptophan at its end. The limits of the CDR3 on the DNA are not certain, so only TCRdb's listed CDR3 is given. V is TRBV4-3 and J is TRBJ1-4; the D call in the table, TRBD1, was not verified against the DNA. Ends included, the CDR3 has 10 residues. Germline V gene lookup returns CDR1 LGHNA and CDR2 YSLEER. CDR3: CASSQLHRGG.

The V call is TRBV28, the J call TRBJ1-2; a weak D match, TRBD1 (6 bases). Trimming removed 6 bases at V and 4 bases at J, with 12 bases between. Germline values: CDR1 MDHEN, CDR2 SYDVKM. The CDR3 has 13 residues. The CDR3 nucleotides are TGTGCCAGCAGGGCACAGGGTGGCTATGGCTACACCTTC. It yields the protein CASRAQGGYGYTF.

This clone was observed a handful of times. The V gene is TRBV30, the J gene TRBJ2-5; tentative D call: TRBD1 (6 bases). Trimming removed 1 base from V and 5 bases from J, with 26 bases in between. The CDR3 is made up of 18 amino acids. Germline V CDR1 and CDR2: GTSNPN, SVGIG (reference sequence). The CDR3 coding sequence is TGTGCCTGGAGTGCCCGACCACCCCCGGCAGGGGCGCGGGAGACCCAGTACTTC. Protein: CAWSARPPPAGARETQYF.

The chain has TRBV6-2 or TRBV6-3 and TRBJ2-7; maybe TRBD2 (5 bases). The CDR3 consists of 16 residues. Germline V gene data show CDR1 as MNHEY and CDR2 as SVGEGT. Trimming removed 2 bases from V and 2 bases from J, with 16 bases in between. CDR3: CASSYSRQDGTYEQYF. In DNA, the CDR3 is TGTGCCAGCAGTTACAGTCGTCAGGACGGGACCTACGAGCAGTACTTC.

This clone came up once. The rearrangement links TRBV19 to TRBJ2-7; the D is unclear. Germline V gene data show CDR1 as LNHDA and CDR2 as SQIVND (reference sequence). Trimming left V 3 bases short and J 6 bases short, with 15 bases between. The CDR3 is made up of 14 amino acids. The CDR3 loop reads CASSMYPPPGEQYF. CDR3 bases: TGTGCCAGTAGTATGTACCCTCCCCCGGGCGAGCAGTACTTC. The full variable domain, completed using reference TRBV19 and TRBJ2-7, is DGGITQSPKYLFRKEGQNVTLSCEQNLNHDAMYWYRQDPGQGLRLIYYSQIVNDFQKGDIAEGYSVSREKKESFPLTVTSAQKNPTAFYLCASSMYPPPGEQYFGPGTRLTVT.

This chain joins TRBV9 and TRBJ2-7; TRBD1 might be the D (6 bases). This CDR3 comprises 14 residues. CDR1 is SGDLS, CDR2 YYNGEE, per germline. With 0 bases removed from V and 6 bases from J, the gap between germline ends came to 13 bases. The CDR3 here is CASSVAPGEGEQYF. The CDR3 DNA follows: TGTGCCAGCAGCGTAGCTCCAGGGGAAGGCGAGCAGTACTTC.

This rearrangement joins TRBV9 to TRBJ1-2, with D tentatively TRBD1 (6 bases). CDR1 and CDR2 from the germline V gene are SGDLS and YYNGEE. This CDR3 comprises 13 residues. V was shortened by 1 base and J by 4 bases, with 8 bases between the two germline ends. The CDR3 sequence: CASSVQGTYGYTF. As DNA, the CDR3 is TGTGCCAGCAGCGTACAGGGGACCTATGGCTACACCTTC. The full variable domain, rest sourced from reference TRBV9 and TRBJ1-2, is DSGVTQTPKHLITATGQRVTLRCSPRSGDLSVYWYQQSLDQGLQFLIQYYNGEERAKGNILERFSAQQFPDLHSELNLSSLELGDSALYFCASSVQGTYGYTFGSGTRLTVV.

This sequence joins TRBV27 and TRBJ2-5, with no clear D. V was clipped by 6 bases and J by 4 bases, with 9 bases between them. The CDR3 sequence is 12 residues long. Germline loops: CDR1 MNHEY, CDR2 SMNVEV (reference sequence). CDR3 amino acids: CASSSLGETQYF. CDR3 coding DNA: TGTGCCAGCAGCTCCCTCGGAGAGACCCAGTACTTC.

This clone came up a few times. The chain couples TRBV2 to TRBJ1-2; D remains ambiguous. Per the germline V gene, CDR1 is SNHLY and CDR2 is FYNNEI. Trimming removed 6 bases at V and 0 bases at J, with 11 bases between. There are 14 residues in the CDR3. The CDR3 DNA reads as TGTGCCAGCAGAGGAGGCACCGCTAACTATGGCTACACCTTC. The encoded protein is CASRGGTANYGYTF.

The genes are TRBV5-1 and TRBJ2-5, with 10 bases aligning to TRBD2. This CDR3 has 17 amino acids. The germline CDR1 and CDR2 sequences are SGHRS and YFSETQ. V shed 1 base, J shed 1 base, and the junction held 7 bases outside the gene matches. CDR3 bases: TGCGCCAGCAGCTTGATGGGGGCTAGCGGGGGCCAAGAGACCCAGTACTTC. It is translated as CASSLMGASGGQETQYF. Full variable domain (rest looked up from reference TRBV5-1 and TRBJ2-5): KAGVTQTPRYLIKTRGQQVTLSCSPISGHRSVSWYQQTPGQGLQFLFEYFSETQRNKGNFPGRFSGRQFSNSRSEMNVSTLELGDSALYLCASSLMGASGGQETQYFGPGTRLLVL.

The chain combines TRBV24-1 with TRBJ1-6; D may be TRBD1 (6 bases). The V end lost 8 bases, the J end lost 5 bases, and 9 bases lay between the germline ends. Germline CDR1 is KGHDR and CDR2 is SFDVKD. The CDR3 spans 13 residues. The CDR3 here is CATTDSHNSPLHF. CDR3 coding DNA: TGTGCCACCACGGACAGTCATAATTCACCCCTCCACTTT.

The V and J genes are TRBV19 and TRBJ1-3; 8 positions match TRBD1. Germline-derived CDR1 and CDR2 are LNHDA and SQIVND (reference sequence). There are 16 residues in the CDR3. V trimming: 5 bases; J trimming: 2 bases; junction bases outside the gene matches: 8. The CDR3 loop reads CASSSDRGHAGNTIYF. CDR3 sequence (DNA): TGTGCCAGTAGTTCAGACAGGGGACATGCTGGAAACACCATATATTTT.

The CDR3 is CASRQLAGLLGSGANVLTF. The CDR3 bases are TGTGCCAGTAGGCAACTAGCGGGGCTCCTCGGCTCTGGGGCCAACGTCCTGACTTTC. This chain uses TRBV19 with TRBJ2-6, with 10 bases that match TRBD2. This CDR3 comprises 19 residues. Trimming at V came to 6 bases and at J to 0 bases, leaving 11 bases not matched to a gene. The germline gives CDR1 LNHDA, CDR2 SQIVND (reference sequence).

V gene TRBV2 combines with J gene TRBJ2-5; D is perhaps TRBD2 (6 bases). This CDR3 spans 14 amino acids. V lost 6 bases to trimming and J lost 1 base, with 12 bases between them. Germline V gene sequence: CDR1 SNHLY, CDR2 FYNNEI. This CDR3 is CASRMGGGQETQYF. CDR3 sequence (DNA): TGTGCCAGCAGAATGGGGGGAGGCCAAGAGACCCAGTACTTC. The variable domain in full, with the rest retrieved from reference TRBV2 and TRBJ2-5, is EPEVTQTPSHQVTQMGQEVILRCVPISNHLYFYWYRQILGQKVEFLVSFYNNEISEKSEIFDDQFSVERPDGSNFTLKIRSTKLEDSAMYFCASRMGGGQETQYFGPGTRLLVL.